Sequencing of this T cell receptor (beta chain) was carried out in a study of cytomegalovirus exposure and HLA in healthy donors. Study observations and caveats: Among the sequence variants, a highly shared cluster was likely an artifact of sequencing. High specificity and sensitivity for cytomegalovirus status were reported for the classifier.

The PCR contained 60 Vbeta and 13 Jbeta primers. Assay: immunoSEQ multiplex PCR; the TCRdb copy retains only in-frame clones and omits some. The table has fewer than 250,000 clones, more than 70% seen once. Germline-derived CDR1 and CDR2 are SGHTA and FQGNSA. The CDR3 length is 15 residues. V shed 1 base and J shed 1 base, with 8 bases lying between them. In the case of this clone: Its antigen is undetermined.

This TCR was sampled from a woman between 35 and 50 years old in good health and CMV-seronegative. Sequencing used PBMCs. The rearrangement links TRBV7-2 to TRBJ1-3; D is undetermined. The DNA for the CDR3 is TGTGCCAGCAGCTTAGTTTCGGGATCTGGAAACACCATATATTTT. Amino acids: CASSLVSGSGNTIYF.